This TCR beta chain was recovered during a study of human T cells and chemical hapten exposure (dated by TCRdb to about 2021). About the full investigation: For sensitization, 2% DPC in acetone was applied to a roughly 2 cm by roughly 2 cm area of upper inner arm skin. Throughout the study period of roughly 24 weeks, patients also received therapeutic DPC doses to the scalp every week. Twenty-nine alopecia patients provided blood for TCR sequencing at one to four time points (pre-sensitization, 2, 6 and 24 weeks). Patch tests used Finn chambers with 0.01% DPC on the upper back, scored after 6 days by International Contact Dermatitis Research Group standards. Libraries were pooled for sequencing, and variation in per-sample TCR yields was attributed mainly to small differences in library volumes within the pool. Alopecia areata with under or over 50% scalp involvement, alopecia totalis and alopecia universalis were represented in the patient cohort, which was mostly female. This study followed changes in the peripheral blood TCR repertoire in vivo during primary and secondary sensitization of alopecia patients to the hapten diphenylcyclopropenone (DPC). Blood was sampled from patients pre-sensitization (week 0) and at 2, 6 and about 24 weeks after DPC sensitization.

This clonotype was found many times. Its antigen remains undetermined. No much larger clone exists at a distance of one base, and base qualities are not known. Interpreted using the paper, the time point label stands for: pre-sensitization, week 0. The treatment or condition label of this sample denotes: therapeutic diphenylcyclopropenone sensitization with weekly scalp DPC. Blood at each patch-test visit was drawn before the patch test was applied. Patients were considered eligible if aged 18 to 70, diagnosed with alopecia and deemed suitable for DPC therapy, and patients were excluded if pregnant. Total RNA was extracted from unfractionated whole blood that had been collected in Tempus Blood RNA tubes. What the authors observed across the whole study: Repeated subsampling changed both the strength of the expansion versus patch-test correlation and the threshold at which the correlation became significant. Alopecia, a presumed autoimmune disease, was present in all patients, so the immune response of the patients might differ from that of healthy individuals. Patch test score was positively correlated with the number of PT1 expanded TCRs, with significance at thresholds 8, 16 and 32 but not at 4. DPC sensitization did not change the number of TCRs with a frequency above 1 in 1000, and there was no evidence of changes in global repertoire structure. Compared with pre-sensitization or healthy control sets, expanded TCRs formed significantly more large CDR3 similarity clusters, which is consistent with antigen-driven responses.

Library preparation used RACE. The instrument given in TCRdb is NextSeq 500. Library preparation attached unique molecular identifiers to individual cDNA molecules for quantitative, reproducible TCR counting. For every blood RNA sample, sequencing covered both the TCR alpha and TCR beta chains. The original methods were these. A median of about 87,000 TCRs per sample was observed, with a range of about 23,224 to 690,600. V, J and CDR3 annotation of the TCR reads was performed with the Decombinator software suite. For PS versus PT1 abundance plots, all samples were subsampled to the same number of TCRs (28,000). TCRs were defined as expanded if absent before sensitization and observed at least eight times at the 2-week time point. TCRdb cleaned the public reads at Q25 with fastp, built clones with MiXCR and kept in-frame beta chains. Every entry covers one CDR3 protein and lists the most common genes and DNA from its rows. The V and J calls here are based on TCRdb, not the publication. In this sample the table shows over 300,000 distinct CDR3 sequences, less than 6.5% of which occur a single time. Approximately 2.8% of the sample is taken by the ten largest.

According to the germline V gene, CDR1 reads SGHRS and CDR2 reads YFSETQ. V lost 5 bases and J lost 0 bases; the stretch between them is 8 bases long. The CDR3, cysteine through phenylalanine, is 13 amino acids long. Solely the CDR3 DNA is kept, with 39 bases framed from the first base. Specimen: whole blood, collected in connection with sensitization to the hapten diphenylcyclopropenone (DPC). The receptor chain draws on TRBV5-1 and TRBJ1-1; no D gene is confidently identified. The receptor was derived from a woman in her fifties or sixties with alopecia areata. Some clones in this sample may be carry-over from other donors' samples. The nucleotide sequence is TGCGCCAGCAGTTCCCATATGAACACTGAAGCTTTCTTT. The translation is CASSSHMNTEAFF.